This TCR beta chain was documented in a study of T cells in Graves' hyperthyroidism and ophthalmopathy. Study-level information: Once the initial diagnosis was made, peripheral blood was obtained before any treatment.

In its sample, this clonotype was seen many times. Its target is unknown. Amplification of TCR beta CDR3 regions was performed using RNA transcripts as template. HTBI primers drove first-round RT-PCR of the TCR CDR3. TCRdb called the multiplex PCR reads again in MiXCR, with one record for every CDR3 protein. The sample includes approximately 260,000 distinct CDR3 sequences, roughly 15% of them seen just once. Study conclusions and caveats: Most clonotypes that expanded in the thyroid above 0.001 also showed up in blood.

The patients, who ranged from 18 to 65 in age, presented with newly diagnosed hyperthyroidism lasting under 2 months. Uncontrolled infection, other autoimmune disease, pregnancy or lactation excluded patients. This CDR3 comprises 13 residues. Germline CDR1 and CDR2: GTSNPN and SVGIG (reference sequence). Trimming stripped 0 bases from V and 7 bases from J, with 12 bases between. The receptor comes from a woman aged 45-65 years with Graves' hyperthyroidism that later progressed to Graves' ophthalmopathy. The rearrangement joins TRBV30 to TRBJ1-2; D call uncertain. The sample consisted of blood. The chain's CDR3 is CAWSVRPSSGYTF. DNA of the CDR3: TGTGCCTGGAGTGTACGACCTTCCTCTGGCTACACCTTC.